The clone carrying this T cell receptor beta chain was observed at least ten times. Its specificity is unknown. At one boundary the junction diverges from the germline segment, which might be a read error. This sample was included in a study of blood T cells in healthy people across ages. The use of a sample-barcoded 5' primer and a J-beta primer mix characterized a second PCR of about 7 to 12 cycles. Each CDR3 protein is one row after TCRdb ran MiXCR on the 5' RACE reads. Of approximately 800,000 distinct CDR3 sequences listed, 35% to 40% are singletons. Study-level results: Age showed a roughly linear inverse relationship with TCR beta diversity per million T cells. Long-lived donors had more naive CD4+ cells and higher diversity than aged donors.

This CDR3 has 13 residues. Germline V lookup: CDR1 SGHTA, CDR2 FQGTGA. The sequence was obtained from a man aged 18 to 30 in good health. The chain carries TRBV7-3 and TRBJ2-7, with D maybe TRBD2 (5 bases). The sequenced sample was blood. The CDR3 coding sequence is TGTGCCAGCAGCCTAACCCGGGGTAACGAGCAGTACTTC. Protein: CASSLTRGNEQYF. The full variable domain, its missing parts supplied by reference TRBV7-3 and TRBJ2-7, is GAGVSQTPSNKVTEKGKYVELRCDPISGHTALYWYRQSLGQGPEFLIYFQGTGAADDSGLPNDRFFAVRPEGSVSTLKIQRTERGDSAVYLCASSLTRGNEQYFGPGTRLTVT.